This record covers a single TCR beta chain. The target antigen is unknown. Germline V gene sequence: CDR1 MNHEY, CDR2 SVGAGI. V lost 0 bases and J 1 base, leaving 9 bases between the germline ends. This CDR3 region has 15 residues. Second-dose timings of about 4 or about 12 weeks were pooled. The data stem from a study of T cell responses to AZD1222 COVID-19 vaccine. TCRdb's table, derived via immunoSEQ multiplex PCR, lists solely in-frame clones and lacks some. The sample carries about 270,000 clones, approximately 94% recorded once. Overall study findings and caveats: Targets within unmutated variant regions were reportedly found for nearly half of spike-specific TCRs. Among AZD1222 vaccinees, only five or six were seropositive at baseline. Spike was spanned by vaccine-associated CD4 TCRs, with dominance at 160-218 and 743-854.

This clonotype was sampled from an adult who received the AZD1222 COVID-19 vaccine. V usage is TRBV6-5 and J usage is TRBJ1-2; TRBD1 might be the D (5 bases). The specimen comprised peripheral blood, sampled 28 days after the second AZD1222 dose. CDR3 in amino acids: CASSYSYRSNYGYTF. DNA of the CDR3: TGTGCCAGCAGTTACTCGTACAGGAGTAACTATGGCTACACCTTC.